This T cell receptor (beta chain) was obtained from a study of cytomegalovirus exposure and HLA in healthy donors. Regarding the study as a whole: Presence/absence analysis assumed near-uniform sequencing depth across donors. As was reported, the HLA-A and HLA-B alleles of most subjects were accurately predicted from TCR beta sequences. A later analysis appeared to link common viral pathogens to several of the most significant clusters.

About this clone itself: What it binds is not known.

V was trimmed by 3 bases and J by 8 bases, leaving 11 bases between them. The CDR3 consists of 13 residues. The V gene's germline CDR1 is SGHTA and CDR2 FQGTGA. Vbeta (60) and Jbeta (13) primers were used in the PCR. Libraries were prepared by immunoSEQ multiplex PCR; TCRdb keeps only in-frame clonotypes and omits some of them. The data hold about 160,000 clones, with approximately 85% observed a single time. This TCR came from a man aged 50 to 59 in good health and CMV-seropositive. The V and J genes are TRBV7-3 and TRBJ2-1; a possible D gene is TRBD1 (5 bases). The material sequenced was PBMCs. The CDR3 reads CASSLAGSYEQFF. In DNA, the CDR3 is TGTGCCAGCAGCTTGGCAGGGTCGTATGAGCAGTTCTTC. Combining the CDR3 with reference TRBV7-3 and TRBJ2-1 gives the whole variable domain GAGVSQTPSNKVTEKGKYVELRCDPISGHTALYWYRQSLGQGPEFLIYFQGTGAADDSGLPNDRFFAVRPEGSVSTLKIQRTERGDSAVYLCASSLAGSYEQFFGPGTRLTVL.